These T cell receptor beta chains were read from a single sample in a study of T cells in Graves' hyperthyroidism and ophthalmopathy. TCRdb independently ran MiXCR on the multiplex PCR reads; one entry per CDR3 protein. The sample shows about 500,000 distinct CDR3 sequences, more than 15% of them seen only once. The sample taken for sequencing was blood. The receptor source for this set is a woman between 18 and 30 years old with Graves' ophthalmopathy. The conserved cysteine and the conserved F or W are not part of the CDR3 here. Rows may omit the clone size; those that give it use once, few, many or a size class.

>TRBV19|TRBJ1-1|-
ASSYPRPGTEAF
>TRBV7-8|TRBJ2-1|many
ASTSGGLAQNEQF
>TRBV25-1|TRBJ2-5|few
ASSEFGRRETQY
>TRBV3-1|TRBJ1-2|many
ASSPDRVAGYT
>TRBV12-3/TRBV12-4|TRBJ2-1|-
ASSLTGGDNEQF
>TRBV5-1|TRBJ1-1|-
ASSGGQGVGSEAF
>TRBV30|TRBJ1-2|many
AWRRGQTYGYT
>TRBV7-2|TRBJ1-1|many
ASSSGQGAGTEAF
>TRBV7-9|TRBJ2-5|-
ASSLGSAGTGSETQY
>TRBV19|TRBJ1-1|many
ASRNRGNTEAF
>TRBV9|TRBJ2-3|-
ASSVPRGSGGTDTQY
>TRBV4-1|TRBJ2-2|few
ASSTLGLADTGELF
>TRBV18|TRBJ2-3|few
ASSPAAGSTDTQY
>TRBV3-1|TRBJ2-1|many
ASSHGRNEQF
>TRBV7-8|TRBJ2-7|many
ASSLGITGQDPYEQY
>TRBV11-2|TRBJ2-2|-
ASSLRQGGTGELF
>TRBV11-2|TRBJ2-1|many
ASSFNHEQF
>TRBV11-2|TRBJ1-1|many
ASSPDSPSAF
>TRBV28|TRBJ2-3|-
ASSLPQTKITDTQY
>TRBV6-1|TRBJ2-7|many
ASARSRPSRDEQY
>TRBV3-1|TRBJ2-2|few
ASSRELTGAAGELF
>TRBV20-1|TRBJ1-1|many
SARVRQAPAF
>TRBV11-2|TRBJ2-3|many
ASSFGERSTDTQY
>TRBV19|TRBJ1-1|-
ASSIKQGGTEAF
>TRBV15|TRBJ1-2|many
ATSRAQGVGYT
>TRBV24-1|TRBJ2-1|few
ATSTSGGAYNEQF
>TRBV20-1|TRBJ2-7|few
SGTGMSYEQY
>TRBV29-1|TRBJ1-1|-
SVTDSMNAEAF
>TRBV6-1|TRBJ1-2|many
ASSWGQGGGYT
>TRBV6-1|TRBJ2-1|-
ASSLDVISYNEQF
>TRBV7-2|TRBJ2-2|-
ASSMGLAGGTGELF
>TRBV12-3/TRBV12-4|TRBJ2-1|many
ASSLDGGGKRDEQF
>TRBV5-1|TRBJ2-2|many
ASSRTRQGENTGELF
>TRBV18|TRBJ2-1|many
ASSPGQVRNEQF
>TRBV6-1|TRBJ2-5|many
ASRNEAGTETQY
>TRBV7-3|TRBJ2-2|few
ASSLYYGAGELF
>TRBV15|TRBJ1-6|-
ATSREDRYNSPLH
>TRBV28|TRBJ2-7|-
ASRPGQGADEQY
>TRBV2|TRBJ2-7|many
ASVLAGGAQY
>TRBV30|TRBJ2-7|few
AWSRLAGLKSYEQY
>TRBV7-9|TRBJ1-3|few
ASSSGQGARGNTIY
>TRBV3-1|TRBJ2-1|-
ASSRGTTGSSNEQF
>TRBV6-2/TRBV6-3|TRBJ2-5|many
ASSYSRHGTNQETQY
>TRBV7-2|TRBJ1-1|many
ASSLAVLGNTEAF
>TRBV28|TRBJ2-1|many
ASSLQIAGATLNNEQF
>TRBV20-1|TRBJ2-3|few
SASGRGRGSTDTQY
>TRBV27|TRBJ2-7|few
ASPSPGQGRSGYEQY
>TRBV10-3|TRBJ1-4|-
AISAQGEEKLF
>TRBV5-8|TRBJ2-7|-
ASSLIYYEQY
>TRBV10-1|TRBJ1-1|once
ASSESLGNTEAF
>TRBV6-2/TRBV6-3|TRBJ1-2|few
ASSYSRNGYT